The text below deals with one T cell receptor (beta chain). The data were taken from a study of T cells in Graves' hyperthyroidism and ophthalmopathy. Amplification of TCR beta CDR3 regions was performed using RNA transcripts as template. A set of HTBI primers served as the primers for a first-round RT-PCR of the TCR CDR3. TCRdb independently ran MiXCR on the multiplex PCR reads; one entry per CDR3 protein. The sample consists of about 320,000 distinct CDR3 sequences, around 17% of them appearing once. Trimming took off 3 bases at V and 6 bases at J, with 16 bases between the two ends. This CDR3 is 14 amino acids long. From germline, CDR1 is DFQATT and CDR2 SNEGSKA (reference sequence).

This TCR derives from a man younger than 45 with Graves' hyperthyroidism. The specimen sequenced was blood. The chain employs TRBV20-1 and TRBJ2-3; TRBD2 is a possible D gene (5 bases). In DNA, the CDR3 is TGCAGTGCTAGTGTCGAGAGGGCCGCGGATACGCAGTATTTT. It codes for CSASVERAADTQYF.